The entry that follows covers one T cell receptor (beta chain) sequence. Data came from immunoSEQ multiplex PCR; TCRdb stores just in-frame clones and leaves some out. The table has tens of thousands of clones, over 60% seen once; the top ten hold under 15%. In germline, CDR1 is WNHNN, CDR2 SYGVQD (reference sequence). With 9 bases removed from V and 5 bases from J, the gap between germline ends came to 14 bases. The CDR3 is made up of 13 amino acids. The data originate from a study of blood T cell repertoires in COVID-19. Study-level information: Material from acute and convalescent COVID-19 was sourced from the United States, Italy and Spain. The analysed material was cDNA or gDNA that came from T cells, B-cell-depleted T cells, or PBMCs.

The Seattle patients joined while their infection was active and were tracked longitudinally afterward. This TCR was recovered from a man aged 55 to 69 with COVID-19, enrolled during active disease. This sequence joins TRBV10-1 and TRBJ1-5; D ambiguous. Source material: peripheral blood. CDR3 protein: CAREGLIDQPQHF. The CDR3 bases are TGCGCCAGAGAGGGCCTTATTGATCAGCCCCAGCATTTT.